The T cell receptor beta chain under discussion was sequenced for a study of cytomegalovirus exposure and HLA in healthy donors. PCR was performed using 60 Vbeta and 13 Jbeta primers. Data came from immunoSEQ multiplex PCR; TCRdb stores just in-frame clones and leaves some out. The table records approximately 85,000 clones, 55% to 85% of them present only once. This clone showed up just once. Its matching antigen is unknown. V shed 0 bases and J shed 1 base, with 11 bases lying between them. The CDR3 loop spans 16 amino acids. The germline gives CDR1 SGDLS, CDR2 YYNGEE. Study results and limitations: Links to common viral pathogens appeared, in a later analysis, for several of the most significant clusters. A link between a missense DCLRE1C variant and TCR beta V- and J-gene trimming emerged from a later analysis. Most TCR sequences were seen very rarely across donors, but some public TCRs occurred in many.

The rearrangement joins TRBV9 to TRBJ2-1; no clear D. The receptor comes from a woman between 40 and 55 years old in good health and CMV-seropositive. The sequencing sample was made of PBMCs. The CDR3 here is CASSVGNAISYNEQFF. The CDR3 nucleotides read TGTGCCAGCAGCGTAGGAAACGCTATATCCTACAATGAGCAGTTCTTC.